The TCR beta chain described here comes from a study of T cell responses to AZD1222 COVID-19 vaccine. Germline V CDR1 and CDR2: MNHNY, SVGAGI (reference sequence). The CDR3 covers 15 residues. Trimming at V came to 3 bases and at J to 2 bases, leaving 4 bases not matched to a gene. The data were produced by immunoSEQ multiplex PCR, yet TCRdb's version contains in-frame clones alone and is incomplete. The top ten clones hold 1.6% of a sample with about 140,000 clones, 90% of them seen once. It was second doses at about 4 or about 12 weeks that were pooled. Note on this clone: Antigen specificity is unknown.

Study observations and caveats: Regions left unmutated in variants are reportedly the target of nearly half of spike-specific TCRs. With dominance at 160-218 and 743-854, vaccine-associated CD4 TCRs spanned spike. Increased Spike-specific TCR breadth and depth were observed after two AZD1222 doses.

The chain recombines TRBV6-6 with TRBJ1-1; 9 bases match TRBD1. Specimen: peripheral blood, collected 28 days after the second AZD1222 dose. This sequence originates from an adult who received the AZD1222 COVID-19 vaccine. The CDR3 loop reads CASSYGTGINTEAFF. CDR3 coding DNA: TGTGCCAGCAGTTATGGGACAGGGATCAACACTGAAGCTTTCTTT.